This T cell receptor (beta chain) was found in a study of regulatory T cells in long-lasting Graves disease. There are many counts of this clonotype. Its antigen is as yet unknown. V was pared by 6 bases and J by 4 bases, with 10 bases between. The germline V gene has CDR1 SNHLY and CDR2 FYNNEI. This CDR3 is built from 13 residues. CDR3 regions were amplified by Arm-PCR using iRepertoire HTBI primers to build TCR beta libraries. Each CDR3 protein gets one entry after TCRdb re-called the multiplex PCR reads with MiXCR. The sample shows around 400,000 distinct CDR3 sequences, about 25% of them seen only once. Study-level points and caveats: Persistent disease favored TRBV28, TRBJ1-2 and TRBJ2-5. Peripheral blood was the sole material, not thyroid tissue.

The time point: persistent/refractory GD, antithyroid drugs over 5 years with positive TRAb. From PBMCs, RNA was extracted and then used to make the TCR library. The chain recombines TRBV2 with TRBJ1-5; tentative D call: TRBD1 (5 bases). The specimen was peripheral blood mononuclear cells (PBMCs), collected when the disease was refractory, from a patient treated with antithyroid drugs. The sequence was collected from a female donor with Graves disease. CDR3 region: CASSKRQNQPQHF. In DNA, the CDR3 is TGTGCCAGCAGCAAAAGACAGAATCAGCCCCAGCATTTT.